These 5 T cell receptor beta chains share one sample of origin, sequenced in a study of neurological immune-mediated disorders. TCRdb itself ran the 5' RACE reads through MiXCR, one entry per CDR3 protein. Among approximately 50,000 distinct CDR3 sequences listed, around 3.4% were seen once. Sequencing was performed on PBMCs. The receptors here all came from a man aged 35-49 years with multiple sclerosis.

There are many counts of this clonotype. The CDR3 protein is CASSDQGANGYTF. For the CDR3, the DNA is TGTGCCAGCAGTGACCAGGGGGCAAATGGCTACACCTTC. The chain combines TRBV25-1 with TRBJ1-2, with 8 bases matching TRBD1. This CDR3 has 13 amino acids. V dropped 3 bases and J dropped 6; count of bases not matched to a gene: 3. The germline gives CDR1 MGHDK, CDR2 SYGVNS.

This clonotype turned up a few times. Being one base from a much bigger clone, this may be a read error. The chain couples TRBV24-1 to TRBJ1-5; D remains ambiguous. V lost 3 bases, J lost 5 bases, and 10 bases lay in between. There are 14 residues in the CDR3. Per germline, CDR1 KGHDR and CDR2 SFDVKD. Here the CDR3 reads CATSDGESYQPQHF. Here the CDR3 DNA reads TGTGCCACCAGTGATGGGGAAAGCTATCAGCCCCAGCATTTT.

This clonotype was seen many times. The rearrangement links TRBV6-5 to TRBJ1-4, with D perhaps TRBD1 (6 bases). The germline V gene has CDR1 MNHEY and CDR2 SVGAGI. V lost 6 bases, J lost 0 bases, and 11 bases lay in between. This CDR3 contains 15 residues. The CDR3 DNA is TGTGCCAGCAGACGAGGGGGTGCAACTAATGAAAAACTGTTTTTT. Residues: CASRRGGATNEKLFF.

Many counts were recorded for this clonotype. This sequence joins TRBV3-1 and TRBJ2-5; D not resolved. From germline, CDR1 is LGHDT and CDR2 YNNKEL (reference sequence). CDR3 length: 12 residues. V lost 1 base and J lost 4, with 4 bases in between. This chain's CDR3 is CASSQGRETQYF. CDR3 DNA: TGTGCCAGCAGCCAAGGGCGAGAGACCCAGTACTTC.

This clonotype showed up many times. The chain couples TRBV20-1 to TRBJ2-7; D may be TRBD1 (6 bases). Germline V CDR1 and CDR2: DFQATT, SNEGSKA (reference sequence). The CDR3 totals 14 residues. Trimming left V 3 bases short and J 0 bases short, with 12 bases between. CDR3 nucleotide sequence: TGCAGTGCTAGTGTTAGGGACAACTCCTACGAGCAGTACTTC. Protein product: CSASVRDNSYEQYF.